The 19 T cell receptor beta chains given below trace back to one sample, sequenced in a study of shared clonotypes between healthy human individuals. The table came from immunoSEQ multiplex PCR; TCRdb's copy has only in-frame clones and leaves some out. The table shows fewer than 3 million clones, with around 93% occurring only once. Material for sequencing was naive CD4+ T cells from PBMCs. The subset: CD45RA+ positively selected. All receptors come from a man aged 18 to 35 in good health. Some clones in this sample may be carry-over from other donors' samples.

CDR3 nucleotide sequence: TGTGCCAGCTCACCTTCCGCCCGTCAATATTATCGCAATGAGCAGTTCTTC. This gives the protein CASSPSARQYYRNEQFF. The chain combines TRBV18 with TRBJ2-1; D not certain. This CDR3 has 17 amino acids. Trimming shortened V by 3 bases and J by 6 bases, and 21 bases separated the two germline ends. Germline CDR1 KGHSH, CDR2 LQKENI.

On this clone: Other DNA sequences in the sample encode the same CDR3. The chain employs TRBV6-1 and TRBJ1-1; 7 nucleotides agree with TRBD1. The length of the CDR3 is 11 residues. Trimming removed 5 bases from V and 7 bases from J; junction bases left unmatched: 1. Germline assignment: CDR1 MNHNS and CDR2 SASEGT. The CDR3 nucleotides read TGTGCCAGCAGTTACAGGGGTGAAGCTTTCTTT. Translating gives CASSYRGEAFF.

This sequence joins TRBV5-1 and TRBJ1-5, with D perhaps matching TRBD1 (6 bases). Germline CDR1 is SGHRS and CDR2 is YFSETQ. CDR3 length: 14 residues. Trimming shortened V by 0 bases and J by 7 bases, and 11 bases separated the two germline ends. CDR3: CASSLGTGKQPQHF. The CDR3 DNA reads as TGCGCCAGCAGCTTGGGAACAGGGAAACAGCCCCAGCATTTT.

The V call is TRBV28, the J call TRBJ2-6; D is undetermined. Germline CDR1 MDHEN, CDR2 SYDVKM. The CDR3 has 12 amino acids. V dropped 9 bases and J dropped 2 bases, with 5 bases sitting between them. The CDR3 nucleotides read TGTGCCAGTGGCACTGGGGCCAACGTCCTGACTTTC. It specifies CASGTGANVLTF.

V and J are TRBV5-1 and TRBJ2-1, with 7 bases matching TRBD2. This CDR3 has 15 amino acids. The V segment lost 4 bases and the J segment 1 base; nucleotides outside the gene matches: 5. Germline V gene data show CDR1 as SGHRS and CDR2 as YFSETQ. CDR3 protein: CASSPGLKSYNEQFF. The CDR3 DNA is TGCGCCAGCAGCCCGGGACTAAAGTCCTACAATGAGCAGTTCTTC.

The chain couples TRBV27 to TRBJ2-7; D gene unclear. Germline V gene data show CDR1 as MNHEY and CDR2 as SMNVEV (reference sequence). Trimming pared 5 bases from V and 1 base from J, leaving 9 bases between. The CDR3 covers 13 residues. The CDR3 region is CASSPSMSYEQYF. The CDR3 DNA reads TGTGCCAGCAGTCCATCAATGTCCTACGAGCAGTACTTC.

As to this clone: The identical CDR3 is also encoded by other nucleotide sequences in the sample. V gene TRBV2 combines with J gene TRBJ1-5, with D hard to call. Germline loops: CDR1 SNHLY, CDR2 FYNNEI. Trimming pared 2 bases from V and 2 bases from J, leaving 7 bases between. The CDR3 runs 14 residues. The CDR3 here is CASSETTGNQPQHF. The CDR3, as DNA: TGTGCCAGCAGTGAAACAACAGGCAATCAGCCCCAGCATTTT.

This CDR3 reads CASSPGTAKSYEQYF. The CDR3 region has the DNA TGTGCCAGCTCACCTGGGACCGCTAAATCCTACGAGCAGTACTTC. The chain has TRBV18 and TRBJ2-7, with D possibly being TRBD1 or TRBD2 (5 bases each). Per the germline V gene, CDR1 is KGHSH and CDR2 is LQKENI. V was shortened by 3 bases and J by 1 base, with 13 bases between the two germline ends. CDR3 length: 15 residues.

The chain joins TRBV7-6 to TRBJ2-3; no reliable D call. CDR1 SGHVS and CDR2 FNYEAQ come from the germline V gene. This CDR3 spans 12 amino acids. V was trimmed by 8 bases and J by 6 bases, leaving 12 bases between them. The CDR3 coding sequence is TGTGCCAGCGGAAACCCACAGGATACGCAGTATTTT. Protein product: CASGNPQDTQYF.

This chain connects TRBV29-1 to TRBJ2-4; D is unresolved. This CDR3 contains 14 residues. Trimming pared 4 bases from V and 0 bases from J, leaving 10 bases between. Germline CDR1 is SQVTM and CDR2 is ANQGSEA. The CDR3 loop is CSVVEDLAKNIQYF. In nucleotides, the CDR3 is TGCAGCGTTGTTGAAGATCTAGCCAAAAACATTCAGTACTTC.

The V and J genes are TRBV5-1 and TRBJ2-1, with no clear D. This CDR3 comprises 16 residues. With 1 base removed from V and 0 bases from J, the gap between germline ends came to 11 bases. Germline lookup yields CDR1 SGHRS and CDR2 YFSETQ. CDR3 sequence reads: CASSLRNPSSYNEQFF. CDR3 nucleotide sequence: TGCGCCAGCAGCTTGCGAAACCCTAGCTCCTACAATGAGCAGTTCTTC.

V gene TRBV10-3 combines with J gene TRBJ1-1; possible D gene TRBD1, 5 bases. CDR3 length: 14 residues. Germline CDR1 reads ENHRY; CDR2 reads SYGVKD. Between the trimmed V and J ends, which lost 3 bases and 7 bases, there was a span of 15 bases. The CDR3 region is CAISDIRTTREAFF. In DNA form, the CDR3 reads TGTGCCATCAGTGATATTAGGACAACCCGTGAAGCTTTCTTT.

The rearrangement uses TRBV18 and TRBJ2-1, with TRBD2 matching over 11 bases. V was pared by 5 bases and J by 6 bases, with 6 bases of the junction left unmatched. The CDR3 length is 15 residues. CDR1 and CDR2 (germline): KGHSH, LQKENI. The CDR3 DNA is TGTGCCAGCTCAACACTAGCGGGAGCGTCCAATGAGCAGTTCTTC. Translation: CASSTLAGASNEQFF.

The V gene is TRBV19, the J gene TRBJ2-5; TRBD2 matches 9 bases. This CDR3 has 13 amino acids. J gave up 4 bases and V 9 bases, and 6 bases lay outside the gene matches. Germline assignment: CDR1 LNHDA and CDR2 SQIVND (reference sequence). CDR3 sequence: CASGTSFVETQYF. The CDR3 DNA sequence: TGTGCCAGCGGGACTAGCTTCGTAGAGACCCAGTACTTC. The full variable domain, rest sourced from reference TRBV19 and TRBJ2-5, is DGGITQSPKYLFRKEGQNVTLSCEQNLNHDAMYWYRQDPGQGLRLIYYSQIVNDFQKGDIAEGYSVSREKKESFPLTVTSAQKNPTAFYLCASGTSFVETQYFGPGTRLLVL.

The rearrangement links TRBV27 to TRBJ2-2; 7 bases align to TRBD1. V was clipped by 5 bases and J by 6 bases; unmatched bases: 3. Germline-derived CDR1 and CDR2 are MNHEY and SMNVEV (reference sequence). This CDR3 has 13 residues. CDR3 in DNA: TGTGCCAGCAGTCGAGACAGGGCCGGGGAGCTGTTTTTT. Translated, it gives CASSRDRAGELFF.

This chain links TRBV25-1 with TRBJ2-7; TRBD2 matches 8 bases. Germline loops: CDR1 MGHDK, CDR2 SYGVNS. After removal of 2 bases from V and 1 base from J, the junction contained 4 bases not matched to a gene. The CDR3 covers 15 residues. Here the CDR3 reads CASSELSGRSYEQYF. CDR3 in DNA: TGTGCCAGCAGTGAACTCAGCGGGAGATCCTACGAGCAGTACTTC.

For this clone: The same CDR3 arises from other DNA sequences in this sample as well. The chain joins TRBV5-1 to TRBJ2-7; D remains unclear. CDR1 is SGHRS and CDR2 is YFSETQ in the germline V gene. V dropped 0 bases and J dropped 4 bases, with 5 bases sitting between them. The CDR3 extends over 12 amino acids. CDR3 protein: CASSLDTYEQYF. CDR3 in DNA: TGCGCCAGCAGCTTGGACACGTACGAGCAGTACTTC.

The J gene is TRBJ2-1, the V gene TRBV7-6, with D possibly being TRBD2 (5 bases). CDR3 length: 14 residues. Germline values: CDR1 SGHVS, CDR2 FNYEAQ. V was pared by 6 bases and J by 5 bases, with 14 bases between. CDR3: CASSRGLNHNEQFF. The CDR3, as DNA: TGTGCCAGCAGTCGCGGACTTAACCACAATGAGCAGTTCTTC.

This sequence joins TRBV29-1 and TRBJ2-5; tentatively, D is TRBD2 (6 bases). The CDR3 length is 14 residues. With 3 bases removed from V and 4 bases from J, the gap between germline ends came to 15 bases. CDR1 and CDR2 (germline): SQVTM, ANQGSEA. The CDR3 nucleotides are TGCAGCGTTGAGACGGGGGACGGTCGAGAGACCCAGTACTTC. Translating it yields CSVETGDGRETQYF. Using reference TRBV29-1 and TRBJ2-5 for the parts outside the CDR3, the full variable domain is SAVISQKPSRDICQRGTSLTIQCQVDSQVTMMFWYRQQPGQSLTLIATANQGSEATYESGFVIDKFPISRPNLTFSTLTVSNMSPEDSSIYLCSVETGDGRETQYFGPGTRLLVL.